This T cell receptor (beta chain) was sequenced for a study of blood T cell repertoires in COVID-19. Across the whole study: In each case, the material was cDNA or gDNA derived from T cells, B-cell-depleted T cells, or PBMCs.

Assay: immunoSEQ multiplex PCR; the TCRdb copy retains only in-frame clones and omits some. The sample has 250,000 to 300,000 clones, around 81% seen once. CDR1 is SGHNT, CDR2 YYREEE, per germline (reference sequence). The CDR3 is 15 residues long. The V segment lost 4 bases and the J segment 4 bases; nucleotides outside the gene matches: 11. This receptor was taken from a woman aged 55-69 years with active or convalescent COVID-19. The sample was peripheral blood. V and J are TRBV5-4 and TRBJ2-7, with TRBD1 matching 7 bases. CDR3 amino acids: CASSAPTGNLYEQYF. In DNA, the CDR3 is TGTGCCAGCAGCGCCCCGACAGGGAATCTATACGAGCAGTACTTC.